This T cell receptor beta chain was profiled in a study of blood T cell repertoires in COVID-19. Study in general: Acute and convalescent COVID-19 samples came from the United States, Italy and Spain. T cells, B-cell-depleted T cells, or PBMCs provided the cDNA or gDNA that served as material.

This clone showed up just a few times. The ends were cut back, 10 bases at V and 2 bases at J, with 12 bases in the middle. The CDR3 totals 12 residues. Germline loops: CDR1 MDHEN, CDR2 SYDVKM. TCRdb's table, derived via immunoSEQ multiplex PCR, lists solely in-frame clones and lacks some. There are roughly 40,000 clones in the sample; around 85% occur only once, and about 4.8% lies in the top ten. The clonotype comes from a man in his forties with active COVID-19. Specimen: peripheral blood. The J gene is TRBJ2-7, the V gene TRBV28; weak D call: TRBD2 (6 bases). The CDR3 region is CATSGDTYEQYF. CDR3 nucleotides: TGTGCCACCTCGGGAGACACCTACGAGCAGTACTTC.